Following are 17 T cell receptor beta chains from one sample sequenced in a study of blood T cells in healthy people across ages (dated by TCRdb to the mid-2010s). The library came from 5' RACE. TCRdb shows the sequencer as Illumina HiSeq 2500. A second PCR of roughly 7 to 11 cycles was performed with a sample-barcoded 5' primer and a J-beta primer mix. TCRdb reprocessed the public reads (quality trimming at Q25 with fastp, clone calling with MiXCR) and kept in-frame beta chains. Under each unique CDR3 protein, matching rows form one entry showing the most common genes and DNA. The sample profile shows about 2 million distinct CDR3 sequences; just under 50% of them were found once. The ten most abundant clones make up over 2% of the sample. The sequencing sample was made of blood. All receptors derive from a woman in her 40s in good health.

This clonotype was counted between two and nine times. The genes are TRBV29-1 and TRBJ2-2; D is perhaps TRBD1 or TRBD2 (5 bases each). Trimming removed 3 bases from V and 1 base from J, with 12 bases in between. CDR3 length equals 15 residues. Germline CDR1 SQVTM, CDR2 ANQGSEA. CDR3 loop: CSVDSGQKNTGELFF. CDR3 DNA: TGCAGCGTTGATTCGGGGCAGAAGAACACCGGGGAGCTGTTTTTT.

This chain joins TRBV7-2 and TRBJ2-7; 7 bases fit TRBD1. CDR1 is SGHTA and CDR2 is FQGNSA in the germline V gene. The CDR3 sequence is 13 residues long. J gave up 7 bases and V 6 bases, and 9 bases lay outside the gene matches. The CDR3 loop reads CASSLYGTAEQYF. CDR3 bases: TGTGCCAGCAGTTTATATGGGACAGCGGAGCAGTACTTC.

This clonotype was observed a few times. This chain uses TRBV9 with TRBJ2-1; 11 bases match TRBD2. The CDR3 extends over 14 amino acids. Germline-derived CDR1 and CDR2 are SGDLS and YYNGEE. Trimming took 8 bases from V and 4 from J; bases not matched to a gene: 5. CDR3 in DNA: TGTGCCAGTAATAGCGGGGGGGATTACAATGAGCAGTTCTTC. Translation gives CASNSGGDYNEQFF.

The rearrangement joins TRBV20-1 to TRBJ1-6; D is unclear. Trimming removed 0 bases from V and 7 bases from J, with 16 bases in between. The CDR3 is 16 amino acids. Germline V gives CDR1 DFQATT, CDR2 SNEGSKA (reference sequence). The CDR3 coding sequence is TGCAGTGCTAGAGACCGAGCCCCACCAGTAAATTCACCCCTCCACTTT. Translation: CSARDRAPPVNSPLHF.

The chain joins TRBV6-5 to TRBJ2-1; 8 nucleotides agree with TRBD1. The CDR3 covers 15 residues. Trimming cost V 6 bases and J 9 bases; bases outside gene matches: 13. Germline assignment: CDR1 MNHEY and CDR2 SVGAGI. CDR3 residues: CASRNPGTGLSEQFF. The CDR3 coding sequence is TGTGCCAGCAGGAACCCCGGGACAGGTCTTTCTGAGCAGTTCTTC.

The chain joins TRBV6-2 or TRBV6-3 to TRBJ2-1; 14 positions match TRBD2. This CDR3 is 23 amino acids long. The V gene's germline CDR1 is MNHEY and CDR2 SVGEGT. The V gene end was trimmed by 5 bases and the J gene end by 0 bases; junction bases not matched to a gene: 21. The CDR3 loop is CASSPLGGSVTSGGGSSYNEQFF. The CDR3 DNA is TGTGCCAGCAGTCCCCTGGGAGGTTCCGTGACTAGCGGGGGGGGGAGCTCCTACAATGAGCAGTTCTTC.

This clonotype was observed once. One end of the junction is discordant with germline, which a read error may explain. This chain connects TRBV7-8 to TRBJ2-6; D gene unclear. The CDR3 has 16 residues. From germline, CDR1 is SGHVS and CDR2 FQNEAQ. CDR3 nucleotide sequence: TGTGCCAGCAGCTTAGGGATCTGGGCTGAGGCCAACGTCCCGACTTTC. It codes for CASSLGIWAEANVPTF.

The CDR3 loop is CASSIQGGQSPLHF. The CDR3 DNA is TGTGCCAGCAGCATCCAGGGAGGGCAATCACCCCTCCACTTT. The chain recombines TRBV7-3 with TRBJ1-6; tentatively, D is TRBD1 (5 bases). V gave up 5 bases and J gave up 10 bases, with 15 bases separating them. This CDR3 comprises 14 residues. Per the germline V gene, CDR1 is SGHTA and CDR2 is FQGTGA.

The CDR3 nucleotides are TGTGCCAGCAGCTTAGTTGGTTTGGGGCAGGGCCCCGAGCAGTACTTC. Protein sequence: CASSLVGLGQGPEQYF. The chain employs TRBV7-9 and TRBJ2-7, with a possible D match to TRBD1 (5 bases). CDR3 length: 16 residues. Trimming cost V 1 base and J 6 bases, with 19 bases left between them. Germline loops: CDR1 SEHNR, CDR2 FQNEAQ (reference sequence).

V and J are TRBV20-1 and TRBJ2-1; D gene ambiguous. The CDR3 extends over 15 amino acids. The germline CDR1 and CDR2 sequences are DFQATT and SNEGSKA (reference sequence). Trimming removed 1 base at V and 10 bases at J, with 20 bases between. Written as DNA, the CDR3 is TGCAGTGCTAGAGTCTCCGCCGGCCCCTCAAAGGAGCAGTTCTTC. This codes for CSARVSAGPSKEQFF.

This clonotype was counted only a few times. J is TRBJ2-1 and V is TRBV20-1; D possibly uses TRBD1 or TRBD2 (7 bases each). This CDR3 comprises 15 residues. With 4 bases removed from V and 0 bases from J, the gap between germline ends came to 13 bases. Germline CDR1 is DFQATT and CDR2 is SNEGSKA (reference sequence). The CDR3 DNA is TGCAGTGCTAAGCAGGGGGGGCCCTCCTACAATGAGCAGTTCTTC. This sequence encodes CSAKQGGPSYNEQFF.

The V gene is TRBV14, the J gene TRBJ2-5; D not resolved. The CDR3 has 16 amino acids. Trimming removed 5 bases from V and 4 bases from J, with 20 bases in between. Germline values: CDR1 SGHDN, CDR2 FVKESK. The CDR3 DNA is TGTGCCAGCAGCTTCTCCGGGCCCCAGATGGGAGAGACCCAGTACTTC. Protein product: CASSFSGPQMGETQYF. Based on the CDR3 plus reference TRBV14 and TRBJ2-5, the full variable domain is EAGVTQFPSHSVIEKGQTVTLRCDPISGHDNLYWYRRVMGKEIKFLLHFVKESKQDESGMPNNRFLAERTGGTYSTLKVQPAELEDSGVYFCASSFSGPQMGETQYFGPGTRLLVL.

This clonotype was seen many times. The junction departs from germline at one end; a sequencing error may be responsible. CDR3: CASSQAGGEQYF. In DNA, the CDR3 is TGTGCCAGCAGCCAAGCAGGCGGCGAGCAGTACTTC. The gene calls are TRBV4-3 and TRBJ2-7, with D hard to call. The CDR3 is 12 amino acids. Germline V gene lookup returns CDR1 LGHNA and CDR2 YSLEER.

This clonotype was seen repeatedly, ten times or more. This chain links TRBV29-1 with TRBJ2-7, with a tentative D call TRBD1 (5 bases). This CDR3 is 12 amino acids long. V shed 4 bases and J shed 3 bases, with 10 bases lying between them. CDR1 is SQVTM and CDR2 is ANQGSEA in the germline V gene. CDR3 protein: CSVVGLYYEQYF. In nucleotides, the CDR3 is TGCAGCGTTGTGGGGCTTTACTACGAGCAGTACTTC.

The rearrangement links TRBV6-2 or TRBV6-3 to TRBJ2-1; TRBD1 aligns across 10 bases. This CDR3 spans 19 amino acids. V trimming: 5 bases; J trimming: 7 bases; junction bases outside the gene matches: 20. Germline V gene sequence: CDR1 MNHEY, CDR2 SVGEGT. The CDR3, as DNA: TGTGCCAGCAGTCCGGACAGGGGGTTAGTTAGTTTGGTTACGAATGAGCAGTTCTTC. Translation gives CASSPDRGLVSLVTNEQFF.

V usage is TRBV7-9 and J usage is TRBJ2-1, with 8 bases matching TRBD1. Trimming cost V 5 bases and J 9 bases; bases outside gene matches: 18. Germline CDR1 and CDR2: SEHNR and FQNEAQ (reference sequence). The CDR3 contains 17 residues. This chain's CDR3 is CASSPRTGQTGGSEQFF. The CDR3, as DNA: TGTGCCAGCAGCCCACGGACAGGGCAAACTGGGGGTAGTGAGCAGTTCTTC.

This clonotype was observed at least ten times. The V call is TRBV27, the J call TRBJ2-4, with D uncertain. CDR3 size: 14 residues. V lost 4 bases to trimming and J lost 4 bases, with 11 bases between them. CDR1 and CDR2 from the germline V gene are MNHEY and SMNVEV (reference sequence). CDR3 DNA: TGTGCCAGCAGTTCACGACGGAAGAAAAACATTCAGTACTTC. It specifies CASSSRRKKNIQYF.